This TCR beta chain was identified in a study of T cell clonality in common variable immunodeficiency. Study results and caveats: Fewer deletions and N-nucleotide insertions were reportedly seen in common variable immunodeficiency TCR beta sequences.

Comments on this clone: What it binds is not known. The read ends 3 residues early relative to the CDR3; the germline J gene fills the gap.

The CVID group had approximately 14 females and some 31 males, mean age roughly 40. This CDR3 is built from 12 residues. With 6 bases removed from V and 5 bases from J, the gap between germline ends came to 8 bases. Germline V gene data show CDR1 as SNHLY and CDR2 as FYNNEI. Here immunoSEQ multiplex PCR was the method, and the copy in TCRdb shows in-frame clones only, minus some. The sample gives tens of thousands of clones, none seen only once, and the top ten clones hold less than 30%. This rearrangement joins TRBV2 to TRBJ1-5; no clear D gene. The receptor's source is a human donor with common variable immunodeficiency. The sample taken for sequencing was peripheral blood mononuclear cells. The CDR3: CASRLGYQPQHF. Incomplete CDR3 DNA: TGTGCCAGCAGATTAGGGTATCAGCCC.